One T cell receptor beta chain is described in this entry. Original processing notes: Researchers report that nucleated cell counts were estimated from reference gene primer amplification. Here immunoSEQ multiplex PCR was the method, and the copy in TCRdb shows in-frame clones only, minus some. That table furnishes V, J and clone size, whereas the DNA furnished D and trimming. The repertoire includes 40,000 to 55,000 clones, 87% of them detected once, and 6.5% to 8% sits in the top ten. This sample is part of a study of blood T cell repertoires in COVID-19. The wider study: There were acute and convalescent COVID-19 samples, and they came from the United States, Italy and Spain. T cells, B-cell-depleted T cells, or PBMCs supplied cDNA or gDNA.

The length of the CDR3 is 17 residues. The V end was cut by 1 base, the J end by 0 bases, with 16 bases between. Per the germline V gene, CDR1 is SGHKS and CDR2 is YYEKEE (reference sequence). The chain combines TRBV5-5 with TRBJ1-2; no clear D gene. This sequence originates from a man aged 50 to 59 with active COVID-19. The sequenced sample consisted of peripheral blood. DNA for the CDR3: TGTGCCAGCAGCTTGTACGCAGGCGCCCGAGCTAACTATGGCTACACCTTC. This codes for CASSLYAGARANYGYTF.